These 30 T cell receptor beta chains originate from one sample sequenced in a study of STAT5B mutations in CD4+ large granular lymphocyte leukemia. Assay: immunoSEQ multiplex PCR; the TCRdb copy retains only in-frame clones and omits some. The sample yields fewer than 35,000 clones, about 78% seen once. Material: CD4+ T cells from blood buffy coats. The source of these receptors is a human donor in good health.

This clone was observed a handful of times. The chain links TRBV19 to TRBJ1-1; D is unresolved. Trimming removed 4 bases from V and 4 bases from J, with 10 bases in between. The CDR3 has 13 residues. Per germline, CDR1 LNHDA and CDR2 SQIVND (reference sequence). CDR3 sequence: CASSKTWGTEAFF. DNA of the CDR3: TGTGCCAGTAGTAAAACCTGGGGCACTGAAGCTTTCTTT. Based on the CDR3 plus reference TRBV19 and TRBJ1-1, the full variable domain is DGGITQSPKYLFRKEGQNVTLSCEQNLNHDAMYWYRQDPGQGLRLIYYSQIVNDFQKGDIAEGYSVSREKKESFPLTVTSAQKNPTAFYLCASSKTWGTEAFFGQGTRLTVV.

The chain has TRBV28 and TRBJ1-1; 7 bases align to TRBD1. The trim removed 5 bases at V and 6 bases at J, leaving 3 bases unmatched. This CDR3 contains 12 residues. Per the germline V gene, CDR1 is MDHEN and CDR2 is SYDVKM. The CDR3 DNA reads as TGTGCCAGCAGTGTGGACAGGTCTGAAGCTTTCTTT. Translated, it gives CASSVDRSEAFF.

The CDR3 DNA follows: TGTGCCAGCAGTGATCTTGGCGGGTCTAACCAAGAGACCCAGTACTTC. Amino acid sequence: CASSDLGGSNQETQYF. V gene TRBV6-1 combines with J gene TRBJ2-5; TRBD2 is a possible D gene (5 bases). Between the trimmed V and J ends, which lost 3 bases and 0 bases, there was a span of 14 bases. The V gene's germline CDR1 is MNHNS and CDR2 SASEGT. This CDR3 has 16 amino acids.

This chain links TRBV5-4 with TRBJ2-2; 8 bases line up with TRBD1. The J segment lost 1 base and the V segment lost 2 bases, leaving 1 base of the junction unmatched. CDR1 is SGHNT, CDR2 YYREEE, per germline (reference sequence). The CDR3 covers 15 residues. In DNA form, the CDR3 reads TGTGCCAGCAGCTTAGGACAGGGGAACACCGGGGAGCTGTTTTTT. It encodes CASSLGQGNTGELFF.

This clone was seen more than once but under ten times. The CDR3 bases are TGTGCCAGCACCTTGACAGGAGTTACCTATGGCTACACCTTC. Its translation: CASTLTGVTYGYTF. V is TRBV28 and J is TRBJ1-2; perhaps TRBD1 as D (6 bases). The CDR3 extends over 14 amino acids. Germline V CDR1 and CDR2: MDHEN, SYDVKM. Trimming cost V 7 bases and J 4 bases, with 16 bases left between them.

This clone was detected a few times. At one end, the junction sequence differs from germline, possibly due to a read error. The V call is TRBV30, the J call TRBJ1-2; TRBD1 is a possible D gene (5 bases). From germline, CDR1 is GTSNPN and CDR2 SVGIG (reference sequence). This CDR3 spans 11 amino acids. The DNA for the CDR3 is TGTGCCTGGATTCTAGGAGACAGCGGGAACTTC. Its protein is CAWILGDSGNF. Complete variable domain (other parts from reference TRBV30 and TRBJ1-2): SQTIHQWPATLVQPVGSPLSLECTVEGTSNPNLYWYRQAAGRGLQLLFYSVGIGQISSEVPQNLSASRPQDRQFILSSKKLLLSDSGFYLCAWILGDSGNFGSGTRLTVV.

This clone has only a few counts. The chain couples TRBV7-2 to TRBJ1-4; 8 nucleotides match TRBD1. J gave up 8 bases and V 7 bases, and 9 bases lay outside the gene matches. The germline V gene encodes CDR1 SGHTA and CDR2 FQGNSA. The CDR3 consists of 14 residues. The CDR3 DNA follows: TGTGCCAGCACACCCACAGGGGGAGAAGAAAAACTGTTTTTT. Protein: CASTPTGGEEKLFF.

The rearrangement links TRBV10-3 to TRBJ2-3, with unresolved D. The CDR3 runs 16 residues. Trimming left V 2 bases short and J 0 bases short, with 12 bases between. The germline V gene has CDR1 ENHRY and CDR2 SYGVKD. CDR3 DNA sequence: TGTGCCATCAGTGAGAGGGTAGCCACGAGCACAGATACGCAGTATTTT. It specifies CAISERVATSTDTQYF.

This chain joins TRBV11-3 and TRBJ2-1; maybe TRBD2 (6 bases). Germline CDR1 and CDR2: SGHNT and YENEEA. The V end lost 0 bases, the J end lost 2 bases, and 8 bases lay between the germline ends. CDR3 length equals 15 residues. CDR3 loop: CASSLESGPYNEQFF. DNA of the CDR3: TGTGCCAGCAGCTTAGAAAGCGGGCCCTACAATGAGCAGTTCTTC.

This chain connects TRBV4-3 to TRBJ2-3, with 11 bases lining up with TRBD2. V gave up 1 base and J gave up 3 bases; unmatched junction bases: 9. Per germline, CDR1 LGHNA and CDR2 YSLEER. This CDR3 spans 18 amino acids. This CDR3 is CASSQGTSGGLRTDTQYF. The CDR3, as DNA: TGCGCCAGCAGCCAAGGTACTAGCGGGGGACTCAGAACAGATACGCAGTATTTT.

The chain employs TRBV19 and TRBJ1-1; a possible D gene is TRBD1 (6 bases). Germline loops: CDR1 LNHDA, CDR2 SQIVND (reference sequence). The CDR3 is 17 residues long. V lost 6 bases to trimming and J lost 0 bases, with 20 bases between them. The CDR3 spells CASSSLRTAFLNTEAFF. Written as DNA, the CDR3 is TGTGCCAGTAGCTCCCTTCGGACAGCCTTCTTGAACACTGAAGCTTTCTTT.

This chain joins TRBV29-1 and TRBJ1-1; 9 bases are shared with TRBD1. This CDR3 contains 13 residues. Trimming removed 0 bases from V and 10 bases from J; junction bases left unmatched: 6. CDR1 and CDR2 (germline): SQVTM, ANQGSEA. In DNA form, the CDR3 reads TGCAGCGTTGAAGACGGGACAGGGTCAGCAGCTTTCTTT. Its protein product is CSVEDGTGSAAFF.

This chain connects TRBV19 to TRBJ2-3, with D perhaps TRBD1 or TRBD2 (5 bases each). V was cut by 5 bases and J by 6 bases, with 18 bases left in between. This CDR3 is 15 amino acids long. Germline V gives CDR1 LNHDA, CDR2 SQIVND (reference sequence). CDR3 coding DNA: TGTGCCAGTAGTTTTGGGGGTCCTCCCGGGGATACGCAGTATTTT. Translation gives CASSFGGPPGDTQYF. Filled out from reference TRBV19 and TRBJ2-3, the complete variable domain reads DGGITQSPKYLFRKEGQNVTLSCEQNLNHDAMYWYRQDPGQGLRLIYYSQIVNDFQKGDIAEGYSVSREKKESFPLTVTSAQKNPTAFYLCASSFGGPPGDTQYFGPGTRLTVL.

The rearrangement uses TRBV7-2 and TRBJ1-3; 9 bases line up with TRBD1. Losses at the gene ends were 6 bases for V and 8 bases for J; bases not matched to a gene: 8. The length of the CDR3 is 14 residues. Germline-derived CDR1 and CDR2 are SGHTA and FQGNSA. The DNA for the CDR3 is TGTGCCAGCAGTGAACAGGGGGCTGCGGACACCATATATTTT. Translated, it gives CASSEQGAADTIYF.

The chain combines TRBV23-1 with TRBJ1-1; TRBD1 matches at 9 bases. TRBV23-1 is labeled an ORF, and its function is uncertain. The trim removed 10 bases at V and 0 bases at J, leaving 9 bases unmatched. CDR3 length: 15 amino acids. The CDR3 loop is CATMDRGKLNTEAFF. The CDR3 DNA follows: TGCGCCACCATGGACAGGGGTAAACTGAACACTGAAGCTTTCTTT.

The chain employs TRBV7-2 and TRBJ2-2, with 9 bases aligning to TRBD1. This CDR3 comprises 14 residues. V was pared by 6 bases and J by 1 base, with 0 bases of the junction left unmatched. CDR1 and CDR2 from the germline V gene are SGHTA and FQGNSA. The CDR3 spells CASRDRGNTGELFF. In DNA form, the CDR3 reads TGTGCCAGCAGGGACAGGGGGAACACCGGGGAGCTGTTTTTT. The whole variable domain, remainder taken from reference TRBV7-2 and TRBJ2-2, is GAGVSQSPSNKVTEKGKDVELRCDPISGHTALYWYRQSLGQGLEFLIYFQGNSAPDKSGLPSDRFSAERTGGSVSTLTIQRTQQEDSAVYLCASRDRGNTGELFFGEGSRLTVL.

This clone was recorded a few times. The chain couples TRBV19 to TRBJ1-3; D gene ambiguous. The germline V gene encodes CDR1 LNHDA and CDR2 SQIVND (reference sequence). CDR3 length equals 14 residues. The V end lost 7 bases, the J end lost 0 bases, and 10 bases lay between the germline ends. In DNA, the CDR3 is TGTGCCAGTAACAGACAACTCTCTGGAAACACCATATATTTT. It specifies CASNRQLSGNTIYF.

The rearrangement joins TRBV7-2 to TRBJ1-2; D is unresolved. Per the germline V gene, CDR1 is SGHTA and CDR2 is FQGNSA. V lost 5 bases and J 0 bases, leaving 13 bases between the germline ends. The CDR3 has 15 residues. CDR3 amino acids: CASSERSLANYGYTF. CDR3 DNA sequence: TGTGCCAGCAGCGAGAGGTCCCTAGCTAACTATGGCTACACCTTC.

In this sample, this clone turned up a few times. J is TRBJ2-1 and V is TRBV5-4; tentative D call: TRBD1 (6 bases). Trimming removed 4 bases at V and 8 bases at J, with 13 bases between. Germline CDR1 is SGHNT and CDR2 is YYREEE (reference sequence). This CDR3 spans 13 amino acids. The CDR3 DNA reads as TGTGCCAGCAGCACAAACAGGGTCGATGAGCAGTTCTTC. As protein: CASSTNRVDEQFF. Full variable domain (outside the CDR3, taken from reference TRBV5-4 and TRBJ2-1): ETGVTQSPTHLIKTRGQQVTLRCSSQSGHNTVSWYQQALGQGPQFIFQYYREEENGRGNFPPRFSGLQFPNYSSELNVNALELDDSALYLCASSTNRVDEQFFGPGTRLTVL.

J is TRBJ2-6 and V is TRBV19, with D possibly matching TRBD1 (5 bases). The CDR3 runs 15 residues. From germline, CDR1 is LNHDA and CDR2 SQIVND (reference sequence). Trimming cost V 7 bases and J 3 bases, with 13 bases left between them. CDR3 nucleotide sequence: TGTGCCAGTACCGAAGCAGGGATTGGGGCCAACGTCCTGACTTTC. Its translation is CASTEAGIGANVLTF.

The CDR3 sequence is CASSKRRDTQYF. DNA of the CDR3: TGTGCCAGCAGCAAGAGGCGAGATACGCAGTATTTT. The chain employs TRBV28 and TRBJ2-3; no clear D. V lost 6 bases, J lost 5 bases, and 9 bases lay in between. Germline V gene sequence: CDR1 MDHEN, CDR2 SYDVKM. The CDR3 extends over 12 amino acids.

The count of this clone is one. V usage is TRBV9 and J usage is TRBJ2-7, with 7 positions matching TRBD2. V trimming: 4 bases; J trimming: 0 bases; junction bases outside the gene matches: 7. The length of the CDR3 is 15 residues. Germline CDR1 and CDR2: SGDLS and YYNGEE. The CDR3 here is CASSPRERLSYEQYF. In nucleotides, the CDR3 is TGTGCCAGCAGCCCGCGGGAGAGACTCTCCTACGAGCAGTACTTC.

The chain recombines TRBV9 with TRBJ2-7, with 9 bases fitting TRBD2. There are 14 residues in the CDR3. V lost 2 bases and J lost 6; bases outside the gene matches: 6. Looked up from germline, CDR1 is SGDLS and CDR2 is YYNGEE. The CDR3 nucleotides are TGTGCCAGCAGCGTGGGGCTAGCGGGATCCGAGCAGTACTTC. Its translation is CASSVGLAGSEQYF. The variable domain in full, with the rest retrieved from reference TRBV9 and TRBJ2-7, is DSGVTQTPKHLITATGQRVTLRCSPRSGDLSVYWYQQSLDQGLQFLIQYYNGEERAKGNILERFSAQQFPDLHSELNLSSLELGDSALYFCASSVGLAGSEQYFGPGTRLTVT.

The V call is TRBV5-8, the J call TRBJ1-5; TRBD1 matches 7 bases. V shed 4 bases, J shed 0 bases, and the junction held 7 bases outside the gene matches. The CDR3 totals 16 residues. The germline gives CDR1 SGHTS, CDR2 YDEGEE. The CDR3 DNA sequence: TGTGCCAGCAGCCCTCGGACAGGTAATAGCAATCAGCCCCAGCATTTT. Encoded protein: CASSPRTGNSNQPQHF.

V and J are TRBV10-3 and TRBJ1-2, with 8 bases identical to TRBD1. The junction had 0 bases not matched to a gene; V was cut back by 3 bases and J by 6 bases. Germline CDR1 is ENHRY and CDR2 is SYGVKD. The CDR3 loop spans 12 amino acids. CDR3 sequence (DNA): TGTGCCATCAGTGAACAGGGGGATGGCTACACCTTC. This codes for CAISEQGDGYTF.

The chain links TRBV7-2 to TRBJ2-3; D remains unclear. The CDR3 has 14 residues. CDR1 SGHTA and CDR2 FQGNSA come from the germline V gene. The V end was cut by 1 base, the J end by 0 bases, with 5 bases between. DNA for the CDR3: TGTGCCAGCAGCTTAGTTAGGAGCACAGATACGCAGTATTTT. Protein: CASSLVRSTDTQYF. The whole variable domain, remainder taken from reference TRBV7-2 and TRBJ2-3, is GAGVSQSPSNKVTEKGKDVELRCDPISGHTALYWYRQSLGQGLEFLIYFQGNSAPDKSGLPSDRFSAERTGGSVSTLTIQRTQQEDSAVYLCASSLVRSTDTQYFGPGTRLTVL.

CDR3 sequence: CASSPTGFTDTQYF. In DNA form, the CDR3 reads TGTGCCAGTAGTCCGACAGGATTCACAGATACGCAGTATTTT. V and J are TRBV19 and TRBJ2-3; D possibly corresponds to TRBD1 (6 bases). The CDR3 is 14 residues long. Trimming cost V 5 bases and J 2 bases, with 11 bases left between them. Germline CDR1 is LNHDA and CDR2 is SQIVND (reference sequence). The full variable domain, completed using reference TRBV19 and TRBJ2-3, is DGGITQSPKYLFRKEGQNVTLSCEQNLNHDAMYWYRQDPGQGLRLIYYSQIVNDFQKGDIAEGYSVSREKKESFPLTVTSAQKNPTAFYLCASSPTGFTDTQYFGPGTRLTVL.

The chain recombines TRBV6-1 with TRBJ1-1; TRBD1 matches at 8 bases. The CDR3 runs 13 residues. V lost 7 bases, J lost 5 bases, and 6 bases stayed unmatched. Germline V gives CDR1 MNHNS, CDR2 SASEGT. DNA of the CDR3: TGTGCCAGCATTCGACAGGGGAGTACTGAAGCTTTCTTT. This sequence encodes CASIRQGSTEAFF.

The V call is TRBV18, the J call TRBJ1-1; D call uncertain. Trimming shortened V by 0 bases and J by 1 base, and 12 bases separated the two germline ends. CDR3 size: 16 residues. Germline lookup yields CDR1 KGHSH and CDR2 LQKENI. CDR3 coding DNA: TGTGCCAGCTCACCACCGATCGGGTGGCAGAACACTGAAGCTTTCTTT. This translates into CASSPPIGWQNTEAFF. The entire variable domain, with the rest obtained from reference TRBV18 and TRBJ1-1, is as follows: NAGVMQNPRHLVRRRGQEARLRCSPMKGHSHVYWYRQLPEEGLKFMVYLQKENIIDESGMPKERFSAEFPKEGPSILRIQQVVRGDSAAYFCASSPPIGWQNTEAFFGQGTRLTVV.

V usage is TRBV28 and J usage is TRBJ1-6, with 10 bases matching TRBD1. CDR1 is MDHEN and CDR2 is SYDVKM in the germline V gene. The ends lost 8 bases at V and 10 bases at J; junction bases unmatched: 11. This CDR3 contains 15 residues. The CDR3 DNA reads TGTGCCAGCGCCACGCCGGGACAGGGGAAGTCACCCCTCCACTTT. Amino acid sequence: CASATPGQGKSPLHF.